Listed below are T cell receptor beta chains from one sample, sequenced in a study of blood T cells in healthy people across ages. TCRdb used MiXCR to reprocess the 5' RACE reads, holding one entry per CDR3 protein. The sample records some 790,000 distinct CDR3 sequences, under 30% being singletons. The sequenced sample was blood. The receptor source for this set is a woman of 80 years or more in good health. Each CDR3 is given with its conserved first and last residue.

>TRBV7-2|TRBJ2-4
CASSLSRGNIQYF
>TRBV7-9|TRBJ2-3
CASTSWTPGQPTDTQYF
>TRBV5-1|TRBJ1-1
CASSELKGAFF
>TRBV20-1|TRBJ1-1
CSAREGQPKAEAFF
>TRBV5-6|TRBJ1-6
CASSTLQGSSYNSPLHF
>TRBV6-2/TRBV6-3|TRBJ1-1
CASSYGTGVTEAFF
>TRBV7-2|TRBJ2-5
CASSSRRGSSQETQYF
>TRBV29-1|TRBJ2-7
CSAGQSYEQYF
>TRBV6-1|TRBJ1-4
CASSRGAGRSTSSEKLFF
>TRBV15|TRBJ1-6
CATSKGGRLYNSPLHF
>TRBV10-3|TRBJ2-7
CAIRDVNYEQYF
>TRBV5-8|TRBJ2-2
CASSLGTEWGGELFF
>TRBV18|TRBJ2-1
CASSPPARTEQFF
>TRBV20-1|TRBJ2-2
CSAPDTNTGELFF
>TRBV5-1|TRBJ2-7
CASSLTSGAYYEQYF
>TRBV7-9|TRBJ1-1
CASSTQGTEAFF
>TRBV4-1|TRBJ2-3
CAGSQVGRTRPGDTQYF
>TRBV3-1|TRBJ1-4
CASSPSGSGGEKLFF
>TRBV7-2|TRBJ2-1
CASRSGIDEQFF
>TRBV21-1|TRBJ2-3
CASPNLRDRGHTDTQYF
>TRBV10-3|TRBJ2-7
CAISDRGREQYF
>TRBV3-1|TRBJ2-3
CASSQAGAPDTQYF
>TRBV29-1|TRBJ1-3
CSVGAGPSGNTIYF
>TRBV4-2|TRBJ2-3
CASSQRGRGTDTQYF
>TRBV7-2|TRBJ2-1
CASSLLYGGPYNEQFF
>TRBV6-2/TRBV6-3|TRBJ1-1
CASSYSWYELANTEAFF
>TRBV6-2/TRBV6-3|TRBJ1-5
CASSYSGVGQPQHF
>TRBV18|TRBJ1-4
CASSPLRTGGAATNEKLFF
>TRBV7-2|TRBJ2-5
CASSSPLGCETQYF
>TRBV30|TRBJ1-1
CAWSFTRTGANTEAFF
>TRBV20-1|TRBJ1-2
CSARAGGGLANYGYTF
>TRBV12-3/TRBV12-4|TRBJ2-7
CASTPGQGAMYEQYF